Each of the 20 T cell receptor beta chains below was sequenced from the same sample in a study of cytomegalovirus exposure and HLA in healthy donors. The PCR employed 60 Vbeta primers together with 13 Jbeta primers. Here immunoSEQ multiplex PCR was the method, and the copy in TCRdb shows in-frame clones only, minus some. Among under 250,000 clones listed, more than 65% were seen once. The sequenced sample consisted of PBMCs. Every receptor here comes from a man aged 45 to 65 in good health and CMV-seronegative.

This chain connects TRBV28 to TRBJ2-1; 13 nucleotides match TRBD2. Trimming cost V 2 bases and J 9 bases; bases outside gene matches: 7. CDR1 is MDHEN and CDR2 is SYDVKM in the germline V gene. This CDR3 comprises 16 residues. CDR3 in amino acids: CASSLTGTSGMFEQFF. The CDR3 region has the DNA TGTGCCAGCAGTTTAACCGGGACTAGCGGGATGTTTGAGCAGTTCTTC. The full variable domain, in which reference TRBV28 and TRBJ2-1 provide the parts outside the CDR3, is DVKVTQSSRYLVKRTGEKVFLECVQDMDHENMFWYRQDPGLGLRLIYFSYDVKMKEKGDIPEGYSVSREKKERFSLILESASTNQTSMYLCASSLTGTSGMFEQFFGPGTRLTVL.

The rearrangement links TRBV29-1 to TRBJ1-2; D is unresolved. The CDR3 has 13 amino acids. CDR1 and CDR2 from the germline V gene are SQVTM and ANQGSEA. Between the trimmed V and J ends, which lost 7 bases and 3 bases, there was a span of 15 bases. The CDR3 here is CSATGSRDYGYTF. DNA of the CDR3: TGCAGCGCAACCGGCTCCCGGGACTATGGCTACACCTTC. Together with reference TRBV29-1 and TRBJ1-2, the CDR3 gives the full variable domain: SAVISQKPSRDICQRGTSLTIQCQVDSQVTMMFWYRQQPGQSLTLIATANQGSEATYESGFVIDKFPISRPNLTFSTLTVSNMSPEDSSIYLCSATGSRDYGYTFGSGTRLTVV.

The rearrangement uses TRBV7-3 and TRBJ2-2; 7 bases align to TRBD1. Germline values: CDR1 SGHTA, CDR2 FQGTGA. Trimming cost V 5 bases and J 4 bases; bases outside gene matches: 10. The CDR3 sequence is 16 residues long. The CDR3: CASSGKGQLGTGELFF. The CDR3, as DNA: TGTGCCAGCAGCGGGAAGGGACAGTTGGGCACCGGGGAGCTGTTTTTT.

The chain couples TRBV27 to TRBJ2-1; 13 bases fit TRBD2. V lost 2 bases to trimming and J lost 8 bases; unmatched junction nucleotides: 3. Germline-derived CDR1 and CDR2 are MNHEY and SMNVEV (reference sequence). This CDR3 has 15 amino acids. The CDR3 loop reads CASSLGTSGIYEQFF. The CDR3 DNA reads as TGTGCCAGCAGTTTAGGGACTAGCGGGATCTATGAGCAGTTCTTC.

The CDR3: CASSLADGVAGEREEFF. In DNA form, the CDR3 reads TGTGCCAGCAGCTTAGCGGACGGGGTAGCGGGAGAGAGGGAGGAGTTCTTC. This rearrangement joins TRBV7-9 to TRBJ2-1; 9 bases line up with TRBD2. Germline V gene sequence: CDR1 SEHNR, CDR2 FQNEAQ (reference sequence). The CDR3 consists of 17 residues. With V trimmed by 0 bases and J by 14 bases, 17 bases remained unmatched.

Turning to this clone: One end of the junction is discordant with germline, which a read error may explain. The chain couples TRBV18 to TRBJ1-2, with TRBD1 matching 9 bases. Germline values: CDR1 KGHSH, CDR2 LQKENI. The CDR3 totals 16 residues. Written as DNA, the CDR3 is TGTGCCAGCTCACCTCCGGGACAGGGAAGTTGGTATGGCCACACCTTC. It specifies CASSPPGQGSWYGHTF.

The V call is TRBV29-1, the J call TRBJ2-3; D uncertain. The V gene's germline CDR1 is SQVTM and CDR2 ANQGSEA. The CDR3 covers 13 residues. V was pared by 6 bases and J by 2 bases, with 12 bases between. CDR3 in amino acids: CSVVGRYTDTQYF. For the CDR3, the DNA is TGCAGCGTAGTCGGTCGGTACACAGATACGCAGTATTTT.

The CDR3 loop is CASSYSAGHTEAFF. The CDR3 nucleotides read TGTGCCAGCAGTTACTCAGCGGGGCACACTGAAGCTTTCTTT. The chain couples TRBV6-5 to TRBJ1-1; tentative D call: TRBD1 (5 bases). The CDR3 runs 14 residues. The germline V and J ends were trimmed by 0 bases and 3 bases, with 8 bases remaining between them. Germline values: CDR1 MNHEY, CDR2 SVGAGI.

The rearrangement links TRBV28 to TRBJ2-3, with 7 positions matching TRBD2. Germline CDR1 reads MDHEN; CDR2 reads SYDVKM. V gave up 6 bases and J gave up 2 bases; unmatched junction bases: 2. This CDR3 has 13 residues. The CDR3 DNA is TGTGCCAGCAGGGCGGGAGTCACAGATACGCAGTATTTT. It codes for CASRAGVTDTQYF.

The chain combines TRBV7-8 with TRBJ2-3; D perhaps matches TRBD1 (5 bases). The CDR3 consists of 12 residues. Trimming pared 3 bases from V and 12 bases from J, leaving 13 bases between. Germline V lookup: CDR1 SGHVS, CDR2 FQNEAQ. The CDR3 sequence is CASSFNQWGQYF. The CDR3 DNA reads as TGTGCCAGCAGCTTCAATCAATGGGGCCAGTATTTT.

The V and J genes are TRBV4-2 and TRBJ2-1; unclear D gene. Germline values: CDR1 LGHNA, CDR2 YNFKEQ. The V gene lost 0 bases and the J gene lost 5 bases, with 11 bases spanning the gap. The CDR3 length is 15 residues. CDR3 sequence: CASSQEETPNNEQFF. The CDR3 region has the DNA TGTGCCAGCAGCCAAGAGGAGACTCCCAACAATGAGCAGTTCTTC.

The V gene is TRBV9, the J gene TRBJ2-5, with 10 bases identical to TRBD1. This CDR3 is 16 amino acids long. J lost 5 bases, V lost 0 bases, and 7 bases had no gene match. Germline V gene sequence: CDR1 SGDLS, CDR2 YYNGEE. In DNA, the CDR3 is TGTGCCAGCAGCGTAGGCCTGGGACAGGGGTTGGAGACCCAGTACTTC. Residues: CASSVGLGQGLETQYF. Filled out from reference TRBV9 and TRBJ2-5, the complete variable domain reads DSGVTQTPKHLITATGQRVTLRCSPRSGDLSVYWYQQSLDQGLQFLIQYYNGEERAKGNILERFSAQQFPDLHSELNLSSLELGDSALYFCASSVGLGQGLETQYFGPGTRLLVL.

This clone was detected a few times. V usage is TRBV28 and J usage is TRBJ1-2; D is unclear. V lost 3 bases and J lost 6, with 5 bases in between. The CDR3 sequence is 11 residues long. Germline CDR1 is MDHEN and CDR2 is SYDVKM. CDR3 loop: CASSFRNGYTF. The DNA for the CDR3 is TGTGCCAGCAGTTTCAGGAATGGCTACACCTTC.

CDR3 loop: CASSLGGTVGETQYF. CDR3 DNA: TGTGCCAGCAGCTTGGGCGGGACGGTGGGAGAGACCCAGTACTTC. V gene TRBV5-4 combines with J gene TRBJ2-5, with D perhaps TRBD2 (6 bases). CDR1 SGHNT and CDR2 YYREEE come from the germline V gene (reference sequence). V was clipped by 0 bases and J by 4 bases, with 13 bases between them. The length of the CDR3 is 15 residues.

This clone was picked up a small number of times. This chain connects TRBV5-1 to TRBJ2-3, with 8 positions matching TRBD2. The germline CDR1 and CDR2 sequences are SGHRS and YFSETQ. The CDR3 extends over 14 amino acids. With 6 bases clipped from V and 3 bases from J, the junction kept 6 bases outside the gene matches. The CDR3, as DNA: TGCGCCAGCACCACGGGACTAGTTACAGATACGCAGTATTTT. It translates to CASTTGLVTDTQYF.

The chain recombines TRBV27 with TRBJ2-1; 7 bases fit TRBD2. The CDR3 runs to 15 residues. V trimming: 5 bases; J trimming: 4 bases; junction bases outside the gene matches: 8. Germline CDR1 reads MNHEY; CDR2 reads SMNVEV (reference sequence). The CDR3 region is CASSLVGDYYNEQFF. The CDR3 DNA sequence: TGTGCCAGCAGTCTAGTAGGGGACTATTACAATGAGCAGTTCTTC.

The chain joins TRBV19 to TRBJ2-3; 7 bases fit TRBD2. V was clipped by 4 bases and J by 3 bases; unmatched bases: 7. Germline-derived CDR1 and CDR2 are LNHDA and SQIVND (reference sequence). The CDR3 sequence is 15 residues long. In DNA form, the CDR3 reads TGTGCCAGTAGTAAGGGCGGGGGTCCGACAGATACGCAGTATTTT. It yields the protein CASSKGGGPTDTQYF.

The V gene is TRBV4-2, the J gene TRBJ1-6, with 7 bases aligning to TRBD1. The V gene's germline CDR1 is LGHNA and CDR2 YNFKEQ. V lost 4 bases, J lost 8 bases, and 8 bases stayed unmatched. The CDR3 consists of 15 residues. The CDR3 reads CASSRGQLADSPLHF. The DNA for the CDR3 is TGTGCCAGCAGCCGGGGACAGCTTGCCGATTCACCCCTCCACTTT.

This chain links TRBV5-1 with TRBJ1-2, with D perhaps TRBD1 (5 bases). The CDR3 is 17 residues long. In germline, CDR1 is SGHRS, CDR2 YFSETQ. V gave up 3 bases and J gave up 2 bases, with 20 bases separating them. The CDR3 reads CASSSEIGGGINYGYTF. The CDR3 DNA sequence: TGCGCCAGCAGCTCTGAGATTGGCGGGGGTATAAACTATGGCTACACCTTC.

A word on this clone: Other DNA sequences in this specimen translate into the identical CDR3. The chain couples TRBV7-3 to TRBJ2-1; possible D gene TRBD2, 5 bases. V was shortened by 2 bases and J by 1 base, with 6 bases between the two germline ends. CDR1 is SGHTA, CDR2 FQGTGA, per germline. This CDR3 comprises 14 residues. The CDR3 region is CASSLGGSYNEQFF. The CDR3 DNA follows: TGTGCCAGCAGCTTAGGAGGTTCCTACAATGAGCAGTTCTTC.